These 17 T cell receptor beta chains originate from one sample sequenced in a study of long-term antiretroviral therapy in people with HIV. They ran version v3.0 of the immunoSEQ assay at survey level. Data came from immunoSEQ multiplex PCR; TCRdb stores just in-frame clones and leaves some out. The sample consists of roughly 35,000 clones, approximately 95% of them appearing once. The material was unsorted PBMCs, obtained approximately 5 years after starting antiretroviral therapy. These receptors originate from a woman between 45 and 60 years old with HIV.

The chain couples TRBV6-1 to TRBJ1-5; 9 bases match TRBD1. Germline lookup yields CDR1 MNHNS and CDR2 SASEGT. This CDR3 comprises 14 residues. Losses at the gene ends were 3 bases for V and 6 bases for J; bases not matched to a gene: 3. In DNA, the CDR3 is TGTGCCAGCAGTGACACAGGGGGCCCTCAGCCCCAGCATTTT. Translated, it gives CASSDTGGPQPQHF.

This chain connects TRBV19 to TRBJ2-5; D is possibly TRBD1 (7 bases). The CDR3 has 16 residues. CDR1 is LNHDA, CDR2 SQIVND, per germline (reference sequence). V lost 3 bases and J 3 bases, leaving 17 bases between the germline ends. Written as DNA, the CDR3 is TGTGCCAGTAGTATTGGAGTAGGAGGGGGCGAAGAGACCCAGTACTTC. Its protein is CASSIGVGGGEETQYF. The entire variable domain, with the rest obtained from reference TRBV19 and TRBJ2-5, is as follows: DGGITQSPKYLFRKEGQNVTLSCEQNLNHDAMYWYRQDPGQGLRLIYYSQIVNDFQKGDIAEGYSVSREKKESFPLTVTSAQKNPTAFYLCASSIGVGGGEETQYFGPGTRLLVL.

The V call is TRBV13, the J call TRBJ1-4; TRBD1 might be the D (5 bases). V lost 5 bases to trimming and J lost 8 bases, with 15 bases between them. CDR3 length: 14 amino acids. Germline V gene sequence: CDR1 PRHDT, CDR2 FYEKMQ (reference sequence). For the CDR3, the DNA is TGTGCCAGCAGCGCTAGGGGAGGAAGCGAAAAACTGTTTTTT. Translation gives CASSARGGSEKLFF. The full variable domain, its missing parts supplied by reference TRBV13 and TRBJ1-4, is AAGVIQSPRHLIKEKRETATLKCYPIPRHDTVYWYQQGPGQDPQFLISFYEKMQSDKGSIPDRFSAQQFSDYHSELNMSSLELGDSALYFCASSARGGSEKLFFGSGTQLSVL.

The sample holds one count of this clone. The gene calls are TRBV18 and TRBJ1-1; D gene unclear. This CDR3 contains 15 residues. The germline V gene encodes CDR1 KGHSH and CDR2 LQKENI. V was cut by 2 bases and J by 1 base, with 11 bases left in between. CDR3 in DNA: TGTGCCAGCTCACCAGAGGGCGCGGGGAACACTGAAGCTTTCTTT. Amino acids: CASSPEGAGNTEAFF.

The V and J genes are TRBV5-4 and TRBJ2-5; 8 nucleotides line up with TRBD2. The V gene end was trimmed by 4 bases and the J gene end by 7 bases; junction bases not matched to a gene: 12. CDR3 size: 15 residues. Germline CDR1 is SGHNT and CDR2 is YYREEE (reference sequence). This CDR3 is CASSQDERGSSTQYF. The CDR3 bases are TGTGCCAGCAGCCAGGATGAGCGGGGGTCCTCGACCCAGTACTTC.

CDR3 in DNA: TGTGCCAGCAGCCCTGGCTTAGCCGGGCAGGAGACCCAGTACTTC. Translating gives CASSPGLAGQETQYF. V and J are TRBV9 and TRBJ2-5; D not resolved. Trimming took 4 bases from V and 5 from J, leaving 18 bases between them. The germline V gene encodes CDR1 SGDLS and CDR2 YYNGEE. The CDR3 runs to 15 residues. Based on the CDR3 plus reference TRBV9 and TRBJ2-5, the full variable domain is DSGVTQTPKHLITATGQRVTLRCSPRSGDLSVYWYQQSLDQGLQFLIQYYNGEERAKGNILERFSAQQFPDLHSELNLSSLELGDSALYFCASSPGLAGQETQYFGPGTRLLVL.

The chain couples TRBV10-3 to TRBJ1-1; D not certain. This CDR3 has 14 residues. Germline lookup yields CDR1 ENHRY and CDR2 SYGVKD. V lost 6 bases to trimming and J lost 1 base, with 12 bases between them. The CDR3 DNA sequence: TGTGCCATCAGCGCGGTCCAGGCGAACACTGAAGCTTTCTTT. It is translated as CAISAVQANTEAFF.

This chain uses TRBV11-2 with TRBJ1-2; the D gene is possibly TRBD1 (6 bases). V lost 0 bases and J lost 7, with 15 bases in between. There are 15 residues in the CDR3. Germline V gene sequence: CDR1 SGHAT, CDR2 FQNNGV. The CDR3: CASSLDRGSVSGYTF. For the CDR3, the DNA is TGTGCCAGCAGCTTAGACAGGGGCTCCGTCTCTGGCTACACCTTC.

The rearrangement uses TRBV5-4 and TRBJ2-3; TRBD2 agrees at 8 bases. Trimming cost V 0 bases and J 2 bases; bases outside gene matches: 2. Germline values: CDR1 SGHNT, CDR2 YYREEE (reference sequence). This CDR3 has 15 amino acids. This CDR3 reads CASSLAGGVTDTQYF. DNA for the CDR3: TGTGCCAGCAGCTTGGCGGGGGGGGTCACAGATACGCAGTATTTT. Using reference TRBV5-4 and TRBJ2-3 for the parts outside the CDR3, the full variable domain is ETGVTQSPTHLIKTRGQQVTLRCSSQSGHNTVSWYQQALGQGPQFIFQYYREEENGRGNFPPRFSGLQFPNYSSELNVNALELDDSALYLCASSLAGGVTDTQYFGPGTRLTVL.

V is TRBV19 and J is TRBJ2-7; 7 bases match TRBD1. CDR3 length equals 13 residues. The junction had 8 bases not matched to a gene; V was cut back by 9 bases and J by 3 bases. The germline V gene encodes CDR1 LNHDA and CDR2 SQIVND (reference sequence). The CDR3 loop reads CARDRSPFYEQYF. CDR3 DNA sequence: TGTGCCAGGGACAGGAGCCCTTTCTACGAGCAGTACTTC.

This chain connects TRBV5-6 to TRBJ1-2; 9 bases fit TRBD1. The V segment lost 4 bases and the J segment 8 bases; nucleotides outside the gene matches: 12. The CDR3 covers 15 residues. The germline V gene encodes CDR1 SGHDT and CDR2 YYEEEE. CDR3 protein: CASSPLTGQGYGYTF. The DNA for the CDR3 is TGTGCCAGCAGCCCTCTTACGGGACAGGGATACGGCTACACCTTC. Together with reference TRBV5-6 and TRBJ1-2, the CDR3 gives the full variable domain: DAGVTQSPTHLIKTRGQQVTLRCSPKSGHDTVSWYQQALGQGPQFIFQYYEEEERQRGNFPDRFSGHQFPNYSSELNVNALLLGDSALYLCASSPLTGQGYGYTFGSGTRLTVV.

The V call is TRBV5-1, the J call TRBJ2-7; 10 bases match TRBD1. CDR1 and CDR2 from the germline V gene are SGHRS and YFSETQ. The V and J ends lost 4 bases and 1 base, in that order; junction bases with no gene match: 8. There are 16 residues in the CDR3. CDR3 sequence (DNA): TGCGCCAGCAGCATCCCCCGGGACAGGGGTTCCTACGAGCAGTACTTC. Amino acids: CASSIPRDRGSYEQYF. Supplemented by reference TRBV5-1 and TRBJ2-7, the full variable domain reads KAGVTQTPRYLIKTRGQQVTLSCSPISGHRSVSWYQQTPGQGLQFLFEYFSETQRNKGNFPGRFSGRQFSNSRSEMNVSTLELGDSALYLCASSIPRDRGSYEQYFGPGTRLTVT.

The gene calls are TRBV4-3 and TRBJ2-7; 8 bases match TRBD2. V dropped 1 base and J dropped 1; count of bases not matched to a gene: 6. Germline loops: CDR1 LGHNA, CDR2 YSLEER. This CDR3 comprises 16 residues. CDR3 region: CASSQGSGASSYEQYF. The DNA of the CDR3 is TGCGCCAGCAGCCAAGGTAGCGGGGCCTCGTCCTACGAGCAGTACTTC.

This chain joins TRBV5-1 and TRBJ1-2, with 9 bases matching TRBD1. Germline V gene sequence: CDR1 SGHRS, CDR2 YFSETQ. The V segment lost 6 bases and the J segment 8 bases; nucleotides outside the gene matches: 8. This CDR3 has 13 amino acids. The CDR3 spells CASNQGQGHGYTF. The CDR3 region has the DNA TGCGCCAGCAACCAAGGACAGGGGCACGGCTACACCTTC.

V is TRBV30 and J is TRBJ1-1; 10 bases map to TRBD1. The V segment lost 3 bases and the J segment 6 bases; nucleotides outside the gene matches: 4. The CDR3 consists of 13 residues. Germline V gene sequence: CDR1 GTSNPN, CDR2 SVGIG (reference sequence). CDR3 region: CAWRDRGVAEAFF. As DNA, the CDR3 is TGTGCCTGGAGGGACAGGGGGGTCGCTGAAGCTTTCTTT.

The chain couples TRBV27 to TRBJ2-7; tentatively, D is TRBD1 (8 bases). Germline V gives CDR1 MNHEY, CDR2 SMNVEV (reference sequence). V lost 2 bases, J lost 3 bases, and 17 bases lay in between. This CDR3 is 16 amino acids long. The CDR3, as DNA: TGTGCCAGCAGTTTAACCACAGGGGGACTATACTACGAGCAGTACTTC. Translation gives CASSLTTGGLYYEQYF.

This sequence joins TRBV4-1 and TRBJ1-2, with D maybe TRBD1 (5 bases). Germline V lookup: CDR1 MGHRA, CDR2 YSYEKL. This CDR3 comprises 15 residues. With 1 base removed from V and 1 base from J, the gap between germline ends came to 10 bases. The CDR3 is CASSQALDSNYGYTF. Here the CDR3 DNA reads TGCGCCAGCAGCCAAGCCTTAGACAGTAACTATGGCTACACCTTC.